The sequence of this TCR beta chain was determined in a study of T-cell reconstitution after alpha-beta-depleted transplantation in children. For TCRbeta, the library was prepared with unique molecular identifiers. MiXCR, applied by TCRdb to the PCR reads, yields one record per CDR3 protein. Here the sample spans hundreds of thousands of distinct CDR3 sequences, about 33% being singletons. This clonotype was seen a handful of times. This CDR3 region has 17 residues. With 2 bases removed from V and 6 bases from J, the gap between germline ends came to 19 bases. CDR1 and CDR2 (germline): SEHNR, FQNEAQ (reference sequence).

The chain carries TRBV7-9 and TRBJ2-2; perhaps TRBD2 as D (6 bases). This sample comprised PBMCs from the stem cell graft donor, obtained from the stem cell graft. This receptor was obtained from a human donor who donated a stem cell graft to a child with aplastic anemia. The CDR3 spells CASSLPGGAGGSGELFF. In DNA, the CDR3 is TGTGCCAGCAGCTTACCCGGCGGGGCCGGGGGTTCCGGGGAGCTGTTTTTT.